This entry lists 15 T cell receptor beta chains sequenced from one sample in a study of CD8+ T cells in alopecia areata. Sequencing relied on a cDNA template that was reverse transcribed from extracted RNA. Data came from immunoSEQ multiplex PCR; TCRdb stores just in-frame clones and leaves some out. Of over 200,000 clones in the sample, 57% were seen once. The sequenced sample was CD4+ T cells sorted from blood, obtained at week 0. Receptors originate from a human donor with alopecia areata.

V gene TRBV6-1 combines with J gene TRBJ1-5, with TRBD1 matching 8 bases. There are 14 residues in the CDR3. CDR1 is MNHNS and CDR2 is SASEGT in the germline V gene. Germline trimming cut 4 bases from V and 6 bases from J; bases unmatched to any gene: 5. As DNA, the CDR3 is TGTGCCAGCAGTGGAGGACAGGGCGGTCAGCCCCAGCATTTT. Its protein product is CASSGGQGGQPQHF.

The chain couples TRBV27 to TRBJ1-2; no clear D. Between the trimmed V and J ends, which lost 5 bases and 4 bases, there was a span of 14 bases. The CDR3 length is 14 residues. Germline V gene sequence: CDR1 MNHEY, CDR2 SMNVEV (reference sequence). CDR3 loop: CASSPGVTVYGYTF. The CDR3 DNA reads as TGTGCCAGCAGTCCTGGCGTGACGGTCTATGGCTACACCTTC.

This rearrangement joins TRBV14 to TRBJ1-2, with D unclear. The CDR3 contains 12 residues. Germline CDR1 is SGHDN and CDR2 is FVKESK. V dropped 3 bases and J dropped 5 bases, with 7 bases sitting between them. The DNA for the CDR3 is TGTGCCAGCAGCCAGAACGGATATGGCTACACCTTC. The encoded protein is CASSQNGYGYTF.

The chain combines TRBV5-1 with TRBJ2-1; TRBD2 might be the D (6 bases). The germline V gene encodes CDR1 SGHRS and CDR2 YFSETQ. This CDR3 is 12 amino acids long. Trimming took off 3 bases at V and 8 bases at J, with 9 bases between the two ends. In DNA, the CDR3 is TGCGCCAGCAGCTGGAGGGGCGATGAGCAGTTCTTC. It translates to CASSWRGDEQFF.

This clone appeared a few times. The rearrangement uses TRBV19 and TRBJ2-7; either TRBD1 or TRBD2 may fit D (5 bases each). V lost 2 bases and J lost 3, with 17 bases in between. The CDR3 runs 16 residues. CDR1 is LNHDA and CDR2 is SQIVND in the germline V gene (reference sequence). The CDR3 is CASSINGGDGGYEQYF. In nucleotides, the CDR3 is TGTGCCAGTAGTATAAACGGTGGGGACGGAGGCTACGAGCAGTACTTC.

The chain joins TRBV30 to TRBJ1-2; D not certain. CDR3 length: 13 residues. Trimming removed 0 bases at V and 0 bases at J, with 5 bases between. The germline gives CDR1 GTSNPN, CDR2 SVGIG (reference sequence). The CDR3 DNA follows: TGTGCCTGGAGTGTACCCGCTAACTATGGCTACACCTTC. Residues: CAWSVPANYGYTF. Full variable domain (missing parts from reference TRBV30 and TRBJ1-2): SQTIHQWPATLVQPVGSPLSLECTVEGTSNPNLYWYRQAAGRGLQLLFYSVGIGQISSEVPQNLSASRPQDRQFILSSKKLLLSDSGFYLCAWSVPANYGYTFGSGTRLTVV.

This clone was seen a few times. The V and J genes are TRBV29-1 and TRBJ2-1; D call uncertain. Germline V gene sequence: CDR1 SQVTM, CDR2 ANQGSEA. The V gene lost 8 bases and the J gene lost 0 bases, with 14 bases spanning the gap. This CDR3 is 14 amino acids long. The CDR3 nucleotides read TGCAGCATGCCCTACCCGAGCTCCTACAATGAGCAGTTCTTC. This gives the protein CSMPYPSSYNEQFF.

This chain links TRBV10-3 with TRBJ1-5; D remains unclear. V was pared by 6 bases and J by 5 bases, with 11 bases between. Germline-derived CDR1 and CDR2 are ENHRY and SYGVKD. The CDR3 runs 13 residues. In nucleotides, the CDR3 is TGTGCCATCAGGGGCAGATCCGATCAGCCCCAGCATTTT. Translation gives CAIRGRSDQPQHF.

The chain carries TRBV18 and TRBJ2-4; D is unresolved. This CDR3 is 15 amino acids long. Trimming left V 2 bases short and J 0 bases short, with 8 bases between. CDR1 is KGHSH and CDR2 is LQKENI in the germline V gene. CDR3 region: CASSPVPGAKNIQYF. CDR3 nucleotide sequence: TGTGCCAGCTCACCAGTTCCAGGAGCCAAAAACATTCAGTACTTC.

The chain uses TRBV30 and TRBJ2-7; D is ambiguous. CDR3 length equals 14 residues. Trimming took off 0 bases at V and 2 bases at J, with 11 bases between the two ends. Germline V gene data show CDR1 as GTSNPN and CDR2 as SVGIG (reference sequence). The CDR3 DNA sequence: TGTGCCTGGAGTGTAGCCCCGCGCCCCTACGAGCAGTACTTC. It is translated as CAWSVAPRPYEQYF.

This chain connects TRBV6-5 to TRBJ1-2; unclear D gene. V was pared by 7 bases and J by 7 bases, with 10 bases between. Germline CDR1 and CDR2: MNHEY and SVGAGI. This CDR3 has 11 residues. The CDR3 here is CASTAGRGYTF. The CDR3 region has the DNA TGTGCCAGCACCGCGGGCCGTGGCTACACCTTC.

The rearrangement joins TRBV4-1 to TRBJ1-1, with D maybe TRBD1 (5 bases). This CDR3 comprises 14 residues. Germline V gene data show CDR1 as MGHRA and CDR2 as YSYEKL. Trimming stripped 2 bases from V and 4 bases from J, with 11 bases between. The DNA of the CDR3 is TGCGCCAGCAGCCAAATACTGGGGGGCACTGAAGCTTTCTTT. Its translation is CASSQILGGTEAFF.

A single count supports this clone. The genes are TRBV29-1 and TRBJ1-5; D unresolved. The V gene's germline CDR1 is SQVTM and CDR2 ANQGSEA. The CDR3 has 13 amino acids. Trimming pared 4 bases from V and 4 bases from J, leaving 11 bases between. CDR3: CSVGGNVNQPQHF. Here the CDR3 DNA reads TGCAGCGTTGGGGGAAATGTTAATCAGCCCCAGCATTTT.

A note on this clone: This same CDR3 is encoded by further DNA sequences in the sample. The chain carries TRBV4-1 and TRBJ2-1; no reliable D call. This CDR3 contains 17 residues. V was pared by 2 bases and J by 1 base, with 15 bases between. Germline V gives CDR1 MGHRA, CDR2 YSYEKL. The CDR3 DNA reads TGCGCCAGCAGCCAATTGGATATGGGCTTTTCCTACAATGAGCAGTTCTTC. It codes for CASSQLDMGFSYNEQFF.

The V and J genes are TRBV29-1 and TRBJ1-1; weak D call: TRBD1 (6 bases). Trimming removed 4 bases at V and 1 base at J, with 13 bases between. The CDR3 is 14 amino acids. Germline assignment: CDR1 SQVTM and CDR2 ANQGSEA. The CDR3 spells CSVGDKGQNTEAFF. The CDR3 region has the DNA TGCAGCGTTGGAGACAAGGGACAGAACACTGAAGCTTTCTTT.